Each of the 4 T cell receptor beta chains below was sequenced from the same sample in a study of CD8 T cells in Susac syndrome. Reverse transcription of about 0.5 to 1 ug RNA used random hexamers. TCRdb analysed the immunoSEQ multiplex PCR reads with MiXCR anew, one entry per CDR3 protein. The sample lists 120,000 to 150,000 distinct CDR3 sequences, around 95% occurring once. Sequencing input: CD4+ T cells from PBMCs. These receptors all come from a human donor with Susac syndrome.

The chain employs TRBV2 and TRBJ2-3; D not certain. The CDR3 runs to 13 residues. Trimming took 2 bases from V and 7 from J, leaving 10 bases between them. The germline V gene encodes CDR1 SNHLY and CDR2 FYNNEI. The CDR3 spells CASSEIFGYTQYF. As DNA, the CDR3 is TGTGCCAGCAGTGAAATTTTTGGATATACGCAGTATTTT.

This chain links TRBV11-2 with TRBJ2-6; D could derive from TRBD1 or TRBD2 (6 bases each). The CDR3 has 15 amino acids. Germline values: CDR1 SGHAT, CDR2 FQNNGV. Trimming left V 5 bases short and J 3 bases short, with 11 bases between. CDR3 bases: TGTGCCAGCAGCCGCGGAGGGGGTGGGGCCAACGTCCTGACTTTC. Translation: CASSRGGGGANVLTF.

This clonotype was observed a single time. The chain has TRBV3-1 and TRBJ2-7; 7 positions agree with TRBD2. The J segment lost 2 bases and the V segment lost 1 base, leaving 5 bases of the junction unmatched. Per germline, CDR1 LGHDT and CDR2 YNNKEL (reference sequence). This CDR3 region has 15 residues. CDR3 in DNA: TGTGCCAGCAGCCAAGGCCCTAGCGGTCCCTACGAGCAGTACTTC. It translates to CASSQGPSGPYEQYF.

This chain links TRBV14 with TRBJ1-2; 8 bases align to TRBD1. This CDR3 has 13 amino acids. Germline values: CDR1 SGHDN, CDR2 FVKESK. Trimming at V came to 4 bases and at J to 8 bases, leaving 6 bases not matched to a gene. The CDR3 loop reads CASSPDRGIGYTF. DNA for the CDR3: TGTGCCAGCAGCCCCGACAGGGGAATCGGCTACACCTTC.